The 28 T cell receptor beta chains below all came from one sample that was sequenced in a study of CD8+CD57+ T cells in acquired aplastic anemia (dated by TCRdb to the late 2010s). Patients chosen for sequencing had shown expansion of CD8+CD57+ cells by flow cytometry. For sequencing, an Illumina HiSeq 2000 was employed. Genomic DNA served as template for TCR beta VDJ combination and CDR3 sequence profiling. Using fastp at Q25 and MiXCR, TCRdb reprocessed the public reads and kept productive beta chains. Merged by CDR3 protein, the rows form single entries marked with the most common genes and DNA. This sample holds just over 200,000 distinct CDR3 sequences; around three fifths were observed only once. Of the sample, about 60% falls within the top ten clones. The sequenced material came from sorted CD4+, CD8+, or CD8+CD57+ T cells (not recorded which) from PBMCs. The receptors derive from a human donor with aplastic anemia.

The table lists this clonotype with a count of one. J is TRBJ1-1 and V is TRBV13, with D unclear. Trimming stripped 3 bases from V and 3 bases from J, with 2 bases between. The CDR3 is 11 amino acids. Per germline, CDR1 PRHDT and CDR2 FYEKMQ (reference sequence). CDR3 DNA sequence: TGTGCCAGCAGCTTGCACACTGAAGCTTTCTTT. Residues: CASSLHTEAFF.

With respect to this clonotype: Compared with germline, one end of the junction differs, possibly owing to a read error. The V call is TRBV15, the J call TRBJ2-1, with D unclear. The germline V gene encodes CDR1 LNHNV and CDR2 YYDKDF (reference sequence). This CDR3 has 14 amino acids. DNA for the CDR3: TGCGCCACCAGCAGCCCCCAAATCTACAATGAGCAGTTCTTC. Its translation is CATSSPQIYNEQFF.

The rearrangement joins TRBV5-1 to TRBJ1-1, with D perhaps matching TRBD1 (5 bases). The CDR3 is 14 amino acids. V was clipped by 2 bases and J by 4 bases, with 12 bases between them. CDR1 SGHRS and CDR2 YFSETQ come from the germline V gene. The CDR3 nucleotides read TGCGCCAGCAGCTTTGGGGGTGAGGGCACTGAAGCTTTCTTT. Translated, it gives CASSFGGEGTEAFF.

This clonotype occurred many times. This chain connects TRBV7-6 to TRBJ2-2; D gene uncertain. CDR1 is SGHVS, CDR2 FNYEAQ, per germline. Trimming took 2 bases from V and 10 from J, leaving 5 bases between them. The CDR3 runs 11 residues. The CDR3 region is CASSLNQELFF. The CDR3 bases are TGTGCCAGCAGCTTAAACCAGGAGCTGTTTTTT. The full variable domain, rest sourced from reference TRBV7-6 and TRBJ2-2, is GAGVSQSPRYKVTKRGQDVALRCDPISGHVSLYWYRQALGQGPEFLTYFNYEAQQDKSGLPNDRFSAERPEGSISTLTIQRTEQRDSAMYRCASSLNQELFFGEGSRLTVL.

This clonotype was counted many times. This chain joins TRBV11-2 and TRBJ2-1, with D unresolved. Germline CDR1 is SGHAT and CDR2 is FQNNGV. The CDR3 loop spans 16 amino acids. Between the trimmed V and J ends, which lost 4 bases and 0 bases, there was a span of 13 bases. Here the CDR3 DNA reads TGTGCCAGCAGCTCTTTAGGTGATATCTCCTACAATGAGCAGTTCTTC. This sequence encodes CASSSLGDISYNEQFF.

This clonotype was seen a handful of times. The chain has TRBV7-9 and TRBJ1-2; D ambiguous. The V gene lost 1 base and the J gene lost 2 bases, with 11 bases spanning the gap. Per the germline V gene, CDR1 is SEHNR and CDR2 is FQNEAQ (reference sequence). The CDR3 consists of 15 residues. The CDR3 is CASSLGTHPNYGYTF. The CDR3 DNA reads TGTGCCAGCAGCTTAGGGACCCACCCAAACTATGGCTACACCTTC.

The sample holds a few counts of this clonotype. The chain combines TRBV27 with TRBJ2-7; 10 positions match TRBD1. The V segment lost 4 bases and the J segment 1 base; nucleotides outside the gene matches: 13. The germline CDR1 and CDR2 sequences are MNHEY and SMNVEV (reference sequence). The CDR3 consists of 18 residues. The CDR3 DNA follows: TGTGCCAGCAGTTCGAGCCCCTGGGGGACAGGGGATTCCTACGAGCAGTACTTC. This gives the protein CASSSSPWGTGDSYEQYF.

This clonotype was seen repeatedly, ten times or more. CDR3 loop: CASSQDREKGNYNSPLHF. The CDR3, as DNA: TGTGCCAGCAGCCAAGATCGGGAAAAGGGAAACTACAATTCACCCCTCCACTTT. This chain connects TRBV4-2 to TRBJ1-6; D is ambiguous. The germline CDR1 and CDR2 sequences are LGHNA and YNFKEQ. Trimming left V 0 bases short and J 7 bases short, with 19 bases between. CDR3 length: 18 amino acids.

The sample holds many counts of this clonotype. V and J are TRBV4-2 and TRBJ2-7; no reliable D call. Germline CDR1 is LGHNA and CDR2 is YNFKEQ. The CDR3 has 13 residues. The V gene lost 0 bases and the J gene lost 4 bases, with 7 bases spanning the gap. The CDR3 region has the DNA TGTGCCAGCAGCCAAGATGGCCCGTACGAGCAGTACTTC. This encodes CASSQDGPYEQYF.

This clonotype was detected once. CDR3 in DNA: TGTGCCAGCGGAGTGACAGGGGACGTCGGGGAGCAGTACTTC. This encodes CASGVTGDVGEQYF. The chain joins TRBV9 to TRBJ2-7; 8 bases fit TRBD1. CDR1 is SGDLS, CDR2 YYNGEE, per germline. With V trimmed by 7 bases and J by 7 bases, 13 bases remained unmatched. The CDR3 length is 14 residues.

The chain combines TRBV20-1 with TRBJ2-7; 9 bases match TRBD2. The CDR3 is 15 amino acids. Germline V CDR1 and CDR2: DFQATT, SNEGSKA (reference sequence). V was pared by 3 bases and J by 2 bases, with 8 bases of the junction left unmatched. CDR3 in amino acids: CSASPQTSGTYEQYF. Here the CDR3 DNA reads TGCAGTGCTAGCCCCCAGACTAGCGGAACCTACGAGCAGTACTTC.

The V call is TRBV19, the J call TRBJ1-1; no reliable D call. With 6 bases removed from V and 0 bases from J, the gap between germline ends came to 14 bases. Germline assignment: CDR1 LNHDA and CDR2 SQIVND (reference sequence). This CDR3 comprises 15 residues. CDR3 residues: CASSGLETLNTEAFF. Written as DNA, the CDR3 is TGTGCCAGTAGCGGACTGGAGACACTGAACACTGAAGCTTTCTTT.

This chain links TRBV5-1 with TRBJ2-3; possible D gene TRBD1, 6 bases. Deletions cut 0 bases from V and 1 base from J, with 12 bases between. The CDR3 is 16 amino acids. Germline CDR1 is SGHRS and CDR2 is YFSETQ. CDR3 amino acids: CASSLAINRGTDTQYF. CDR3 DNA sequence: TGCGCCAGCAGCTTGGCCATAAACAGGGGCACAGATACGCAGTATTTT.

V gene TRBV12-3 or TRBV12-4 combines with J gene TRBJ2-2; D is possibly TRBD1 or TRBD2 (5 bases each). The CDR3 sequence is 13 residues long. Trimming removed 4 bases at V and 6 bases at J, with 9 bases between. CDR3 coding DNA: TGTGCCAGCAGTTCTGGGGGATCCGGGGAGCTGTTTTTT. The encoded protein is CASSSGGSGELFF.

The chain has TRBV15 and TRBJ1-2, with D hard to call. The CDR3 runs to 13 residues. With 3 bases removed from V and 6 bases from J, the gap between germline ends came to 11 bases. CDR1 is LNHNV and CDR2 is YYDKDF in the germline V gene (reference sequence). As DNA, the CDR3 is TGTGCCACCAGCAGGCCGGGAGGCGATGGCTACACCTTC. This sequence encodes CATSRPGGDGYTF. Full variable domain (outside the CDR3, taken from reference TRBV15 and TRBJ1-2): DAMVIQNPRYQVTQFGKPVTLSCSQTLNHNVMYWYQQKSSQAPKLLFHYYDKDFNNEADTPDNFQSRRPNTSFCFLDIRSPGLGDTAMYLCATSRPGGDGYTFGSGTRLTVV.

This clonotype has only a few counts. The J gene is TRBJ2-7, the V gene TRBV12-3 or TRBV12-4, with D perhaps being TRBD1 or TRBD2 (5 bases each). Trimming removed 4 bases from V and 3 bases from J, with 13 bases in between. This CDR3 region has 14 residues. The CDR3 protein is CASSSGTGVYEQYF. In DNA form, the CDR3 reads TGTGCCAGCAGTTCGGGGACCGGGGTCTACGAGCAGTACTTC.

On this clonotype itself: Germline is not matched at one junction end, which may reflect a read error. The V call is TRBV2, the J call TRBJ1-6; D unclear. CDR1 is SNHLY and CDR2 is FYNNEI in the germline V gene. CDR3 length: 16 residues. The CDR3 sequence: CASSEVWGSYNPPLHF. The CDR3 DNA is TGTGCCAGCAGTGAAGTATGGGGTTCCTATAATCCACCCCTCCACTTT. The full variable domain, completed using reference TRBV2 and TRBJ1-6, is EPEVTQTPSHQVTQMGQEVILRCVPISNHLYFYWYRQILGQKVEFLVSFYNNEISEKSEIFDDQFSVERPDGSNFTLKIRSTKLEDSAMYFCASSEVWGSYNPPLHFGNGTRLTVT.

This clonotype was observed a single time. This sequence joins TRBV29-1 and TRBJ2-7; 7 nucleotides agree with TRBD2. In germline, CDR1 is SQVTM, CDR2 ANQGSEA. CDR3 length equals 12 residues. Unmatched junction bases numbered 6, after V lost 1 base and J lost 9 bases. The CDR3 sequence: CSVEGRGGGQYF. CDR3 sequence (DNA): TGCAGCGTTGAAGGACGCGGGGGTGGGCAGTACTTC.

Many counts were recorded for this clonotype. The chain couples TRBV7-3 to TRBJ2-3; perhaps TRBD1 as D (6 bases). Per germline, CDR1 SGHTA and CDR2 FQGTGA. This CDR3 region has 15 residues. Deletions cut 2 bases from V and 0 bases from J, with 9 bases between. CDR3 sequence (DNA): TGTGCCAGCAGCTTAGGGACAACAAGCACAGATACGCAGTATTTT. Translation: CASSLGTTSTDTQYF.

On this clonotype: A read error may be the cause here, since a much bigger clone is one base away. The gene calls are TRBV11-2 and TRBJ1-1, with 9 positions matching TRBD1. Germline values: CDR1 SGHAT, CDR2 FQNNGV. The CDR3 loop spans 15 amino acids. Written as DNA, the CDR3 is TGTGCCAGCAGCACCCCGACAGGGGGTGGAACTGGAGCTTTCTTT. Its translation is CASSTPTGGGTGAFF.

This clonotype was found a few times. The V and J genes are TRBV15 and TRBJ2-3; D unresolved. Looked up from germline, CDR1 is LNHNV and CDR2 is YYDKDF (reference sequence). The V end was cut by 2 bases, the J end by 0 bases, with 6 bases between. There are 14 residues in the CDR3. CDR3 coding DNA: TGTGCCACCAGCAGATTCGCTAGCACAGATACGCAGTATTTT. This encodes CATSRFASTDTQYF.

In the case of this clonotype: Because the CDR3 is missing its conserved closing phenylalanine or tryptophan, this is likely a read error. The chain is built from TRBV7-9 and TRBJ2-7, with D perhaps assigned TRBD1 or TRBD2 (5 bases each). This CDR3 region has 11 residues. The germline gives CDR1 SEHNR, CDR2 FQNEAQ (reference sequence). With 4 bases removed from V and 6 bases from J, the gap between germline ends came to 7 bases. This CDR3 is CASSWGSEQYS. The DNA for the CDR3 is TGTGCCAGCAGCTGGGGGTCCGAGCAGTACTCC.

The V and J genes are TRBV7-9 and TRBJ2-1, with D possibly TRBD2 on 7 matching bases. Per the germline V gene, CDR1 is SEHNR and CDR2 is FQNEAQ (reference sequence). Trimming took 6 bases from V and 8 from J, leaving 20 bases between them. CDR3 length: 15 amino acids. CDR3 sequence reads: CASRMGGARSDEQFF. For the CDR3, the DNA is TGTGCCAGCAGAATGGGGGGGGCTAGGAGCGATGAGCAGTTCTTC.

The chain combines TRBV7-6 with TRBJ2-3; 8 bases are a match to TRBD2. Germline loops: CDR1 SGHVS, CDR2 FNYEAQ. Germline trimming cut 4 bases from V and 12 bases from J; bases unmatched to any gene: 12. The CDR3 has 14 amino acids. CDR3 DNA sequence: TGTGCCAGCAGCTCGGGAGGGCCGACTCTTGGACAGTATTTT. This gives the protein CASSSGGPTLGQYF. Full variable domain (rest looked up from reference TRBV7-6 and TRBJ2-3): GAGVSQSPRYKVTKRGQDVALRCDPISGHVSLYWYRQALGQGPEFLTYFNYEAQQDKSGLPNDRFSAERPEGSISTLTIQRTEQRDSAMYRCASSSGGPTLGQYFGPGTRLTVL.

The chain links TRBV19 to TRBJ1-5, with a tentative D call TRBD1 (5 bases). Germline V gives CDR1 LNHDA, CDR2 SQIVND (reference sequence). The CDR3 consists of 15 residues. V lost 7 bases and J lost 3, with 16 bases in between. As DNA, the CDR3 is TGTGCCAGTATACCTGACGGGACTTTCAATCAGCCCCAGCATTTT. As protein: CASIPDGTFNQPQHF.

The chain couples TRBV15 to TRBJ2-5, with D unclear. This CDR3 has 13 residues. The germline gives CDR1 LNHNV, CDR2 YYDKDF (reference sequence). Trimming removed 0 bases at V and 5 bases at J, with 7 bases between. The CDR3 here is CATSRDRCETQYF. CDR3 DNA: TGTGCCACCAGCAGAGACCGGTGTGAGACCCAGTACTTC.

This rearrangement joins TRBV7-8 to TRBJ2-7, with 7 nucleotides matching TRBD2. V trimming: 5 bases; J trimming: 3 bases; junction bases outside the gene matches: 10. The CDR3 extends over 15 amino acids. The germline CDR1 and CDR2 sequences are SGHVS and FQNEAQ. The CDR3 here is CASSPGRERGYEQYF. CDR3 coding DNA: TGTGCCAGCAGCCCAGGGAGGGAAAGGGGCTACGAGCAGTACTTC.

The chain joins TRBV11-2 to TRBJ2-1; 8 bases are shared with TRBD2. The length of the CDR3 is 14 residues. V dropped 6 bases and J dropped 8; count of bases not matched to a gene: 9. Germline lookup yields CDR1 SGHAT and CDR2 FQNNGV. This chain's CDR3 is CASSEGTRLYEQFF. The CDR3 region has the DNA TGTGCCAGCAGTGAAGGGACTAGACTTTATGAGCAGTTCTTC.